This paragraph covers one T cell receptor beta chain sequence. CDR1 SEHNR and CDR2 FQNEAQ come from the germline V gene (reference sequence). The CDR3 is 17 amino acids. Trimming left V 1 base short and J 3 bases short, with 16 bases between. This specimen belongs to a study of pediatric ulcerative colitis. Here immunoSEQ multiplex PCR was the method, and the copy in TCRdb shows in-frame clones only, minus some. Of about 60,000 clones in the sample, about 89% were seen once. The chain employs TRBV7-9 and TRBJ2-1; tentatively, D is TRBD1 (5 bases). The sequence was obtained from a boy aged 10-17 years who was a control in a study of pediatric ulcerative colitis. Sequences were obtained from blood. CDR3 coding DNA: TGTGCCAGCAGCTTAGAAATAGCTGGACAACTCTACAATGAGCAGTTCTTC. It yields the protein CASSLEIAGQLYNEQFF. The variable domain in full, with the rest retrieved from reference TRBV7-9 and TRBJ2-1, is DTGVSQNPRHKITKRGQNVTFRCDPISEHNRLYWYRQTLGQGPEFLTYFQNEAQLEKSRLLSDRFSAERPKGSFSTLEIQRTEQGDSAMYLCASSLEIAGQLYNEQFFGPGTRLTVL.